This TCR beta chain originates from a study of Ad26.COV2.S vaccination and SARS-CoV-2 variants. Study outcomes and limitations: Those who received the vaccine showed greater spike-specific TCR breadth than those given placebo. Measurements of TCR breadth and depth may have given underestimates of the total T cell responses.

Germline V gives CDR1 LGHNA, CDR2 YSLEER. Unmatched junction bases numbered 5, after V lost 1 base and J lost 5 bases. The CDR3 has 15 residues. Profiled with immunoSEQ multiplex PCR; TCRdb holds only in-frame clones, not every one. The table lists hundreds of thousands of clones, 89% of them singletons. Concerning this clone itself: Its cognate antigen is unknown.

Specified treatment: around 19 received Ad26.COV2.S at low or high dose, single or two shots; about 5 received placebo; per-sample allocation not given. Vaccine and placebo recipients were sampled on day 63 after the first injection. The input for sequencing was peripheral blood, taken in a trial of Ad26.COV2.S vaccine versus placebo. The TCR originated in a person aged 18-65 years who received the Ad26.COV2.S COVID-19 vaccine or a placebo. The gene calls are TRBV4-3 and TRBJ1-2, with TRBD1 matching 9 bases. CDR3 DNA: TGCGCCAGCAGCCAAGGGGACAGGGCGAGTTATGGCTACACCTTC. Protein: CASSQGDRASYGYTF.